One and the same sample provided the 32 T cell receptor beta chains below, sequenced in a study of T cells in Graves' hyperthyroidism and ophthalmopathy. The TCR beta CDR3 regions underwent amplification using RNA transcripts as the source. Primed by the HTBI set, a first-round RT-PCR was run on the TCR CDR3. TCRdb re-derived calls from the multiplex PCR reads in MiXCR, one entry per CDR3 protein. The top ten hold roughly a fifth of the sample, which has around 360,000 distinct CDR3 sequences, 13% to 15% seen once. Sequenced input: blood. The origin of the receptors is a woman aged 55 to 70 with Graves' ophthalmopathy.

In this sample, this clonotype turned up many times. V usage is TRBV20-1 and J usage is TRBJ2-3, with D perhaps TRBD2 (6 bases). Germline values: CDR1 DFQATT, CDR2 SNEGSKA (reference sequence). CDR3 size: 14 residues. V lost 1 base to trimming and J lost 6 bases, with 14 bases between them. The CDR3 DNA sequence: TGCAGTGCTAGAGGGGGGGAGGCCGGGGATACGCAGTATTTT. Amino acids: CSARGGEAGDTQYF.

Regarding this clonotype: This could be a read error, since a much larger clone is one nucleotide away. The chain couples TRBV2 to TRBJ1-2, with TRBD1 matching over 8 bases. In germline, CDR1 is SNHLY, CDR2 FYNNEI. Trimming took 6 bases from V and 7 from J; bases not matched to a gene: 13. The CDR3 loop spans 15 amino acids. The CDR3 is CASRGQGSCPGGYTF. In DNA form, the CDR3 reads TGTGCCAGCAGAGGACAGGGTAGCTGCCCGGGTGGCTACACCTTC.

Only a few counts were recorded for this clonotype. The CDR3 DNA reads as TGTGCCAGCAGTAAGGGGGACAGACCGATGGCTGAAGCTTTCTTT. This translates into CASSKGDRPMAEAFF. The rearrangement joins TRBV25-1 to TRBJ1-1; 7 bases are shared with TRBD1. Trimming cost V 5 bases and J 6 bases; bases outside gene matches: 12. Germline V gene sequence: CDR1 MGHDK, CDR2 SYGVNS. The CDR3 runs 15 residues.

Of note for this clonotype: This CDR3 fails to terminate in the conserved phenylalanine or tryptophan, so it likely reflects a read error. CDR3 coding DNA: TGTGCCAGCACCCAACGGGCGGCGACCTCCTACGAGCAGTACCTC. This translates into CASTQRAATSYEQYL. The chain is built from TRBV11-2 and TRBJ2-7; D is undetermined. CDR3 length equals 15 residues. V lost 7 bases, J lost 0 bases, and 16 bases lay in between. Germline CDR1 and CDR2: SGHAT and FQNNGV.

This clonotype appeared a few times. The rearrangement joins TRBV10-3 to TRBJ2-2; 14 nucleotides match TRBD2. The CDR3 totals 17 residues. The V segment lost 7 bases and the J segment 3 bases; nucleotides outside the gene matches: 7. CDR1 and CDR2 from the germline V gene are ENHRY and SYGVKD. Here the CDR3 reads CAINKGLAGEHTGELFF. Here the CDR3 DNA reads TGTGCCATCAACAAGGGACTAGCGGGAGAGCACACCGGGGAGCTGTTTTTT.

In its sample, this clonotype was seen many times. The chain uses TRBV12-3 or TRBV12-4 and TRBJ2-1; possible D gene TRBD1, 5 bases. Between the trimmed V and J ends, which lost 6 bases and 10 bases, there was a span of 16 bases. CDR3 length: 13 residues. The CDR3 loop is CASRQAGLREQFF. The CDR3 region has the DNA TGTGCCAGCAGGCAAGCAGGGCTGCGGGAGCAGTTCTTC.

The chain combines TRBV19 with TRBJ1-1; D is unresolved. Germline lookup yields CDR1 LNHDA and CDR2 SQIVND (reference sequence). This CDR3 has 13 amino acids. V lost 4 bases to trimming and J lost 4 bases, with 10 bases between them. Written as DNA, the CDR3 is TGTGCCAGTAGTACTGACGTCTCCACTGAAGCTTTCTTT. Its translation: CASSTDVSTEAFF. Full variable domain (missing parts from reference TRBV19 and TRBJ1-1): DGGITQSPKYLFRKEGQNVTLSCEQNLNHDAMYWYRQDPGQGLRLIYYSQIVNDFQKGDIAEGYSVSREKKESFPLTVTSAQKNPTAFYLCASSTDVSTEAFFGQGTRLTVV.

CDR3 sequence reads: CASSPDRESYNEQFF. The CDR3 coding sequence is TGTGCCAGCAGCCCGGACAGAGAATCCTACAATGAGCAGTTCTTC. The chain employs TRBV7-3 and TRBJ2-1, with TRBD1 as a possible D gene (6 bases). CDR3 size: 15 residues. Germline V lookup: CDR1 SGHTA, CDR2 FQGTGA. V lost 5 bases to trimming and J lost 1 base, with 12 bases between them.

This clonotype was counted ten times or more. The CDR3 here is CSAPETGEGAQYF. The CDR3 DNA is TGCAGTGCTCCTGAGACAGGGGAGGGGGCCCAGTACTTC. The rearrangement joins TRBV20-1 to TRBJ2-5; weak D call: TRBD1 (8 bases). This CDR3 contains 13 residues. CDR1 is DFQATT and CDR2 is SNEGSKA in the germline V gene (reference sequence). The V and J ends lost 5 bases and 9 bases respectively, with 19 bases between them.

This clonotype has a count of ten or more. V is TRBV2 and J is TRBJ2-1; the D gene is possibly TRBD2 (6 bases). The CDR3 extends over 15 amino acids. V lost 3 bases and J 4 bases, leaving 13 bases between the germline ends. CDR1 and CDR2 from the germline V gene are SNHLY and FYNNEI. The CDR3 nucleotides are TGTGCCAGCAGTGACCAGGGTGGGGGGTACAATGAGCAGTTCTTC. As protein: CASSDQGGGYNEQFF.

To note about this clonotype: A read error is the likely source, as a far larger clone sits one nucleotide away. The chain couples TRBV28 to TRBJ2-7, with TRBD1 matching 9 bases. Germline CDR1 and CDR2: MDHEN and SYDVKM. The CDR3 totals 14 residues. DNA for the CDR3: TGTGTCAGCTCACTAGGACAGGGGCCCTACGAGCAGTACTTC. Encoded protein: CVSSLGQGPYEQYF.

This clonotype came up many times. This chain connects TRBV10-3 to TRBJ2-2; D gene ambiguous. The CDR3 is made up of 12 amino acids. The germline gives CDR1 ENHRY, CDR2 SYGVKD. Trimming shortened V by 4 bases and J by 4 bases, and 4 bases separated the two germline ends. This CDR3 reads CAISVGTGELFF. DNA of the CDR3: TGTGCCATCAGTGTCGGCACCGGGGAGCTGTTTTTT.

Only a few counts were recorded for this clonotype. As DNA, the CDR3 is TGTGCCAGCAGCGGAACGGGGGCTGGTGAAGCTTTCTTT. This gives the protein CASSGTGAGEAFF. The V call is TRBV9, the J call TRBJ1-1, with D possibly TRBD1 on 6 matching bases. V shed 3 bases and J shed 7 bases, with 13 bases lying between them. There are 13 residues in the CDR3. Looked up from germline, CDR1 is SGDLS and CDR2 is YYNGEE.

Ten or more counts support this clonotype. The V gene is TRBV3-1, the J gene TRBJ2-4; 9 bases agree with TRBD2. After removal of 2 bases from V and 5 bases from J, the junction contained 1 base not matched to a gene. The CDR3 extends over 14 amino acids. The V gene's germline CDR1 is LGHDT and CDR2 YNNKEL (reference sequence). The CDR3 reads CASSQLAGENIQYF. DNA for the CDR3: TGTGCCAGCAGCCAATTAGCGGGAGAAAACATTCAGTACTTC.

The table lists this clonotype with many counts. The chain employs TRBV12-3 or TRBV12-4 and TRBJ2-2; no clear D. The CDR3 consists of 14 residues. V was clipped by 3 bases and J by 1 base, with 6 bases between them. The chain's CDR3 is CASSFFVNTGELFF. CDR3 nucleotide sequence: TGTGCCAGCAGTTTCTTCGTGAACACCGGGGAGCTGTTTTTT.

Many counts were recorded for this clonotype. The chain employs TRBV2 and TRBJ1-5; D gene unclear. This CDR3 has 14 amino acids. Trimming took 0 bases from V and 4 from J, leaving 7 bases between them. The germline V gene has CDR1 SNHLY and CDR2 FYNNEI. In DNA form, the CDR3 reads TGTGCCAGCAGTGAAGCCGGCGGGAATCAGCCCCAGCATTTT. Protein product: CASSEAGGNQPQHF.

The V gene is TRBV5-4, the J gene TRBJ2-5, with D perhaps TRBD1 or TRBD2 (5 bases each). V was clipped by 2 bases and J by 5 bases, with 16 bases between them. The germline gives CDR1 SGHNT, CDR2 YYREEE (reference sequence). The CDR3 runs to 15 residues. CDR3 DNA: TGTGCCAGCAGCTTCGGGATGGGGGAGTGGGAGACCCAGTACTTC. As protein: CASSFGMGEWETQYF.

The chain joins TRBV20-1 to TRBJ1-6; tentative D call: TRBD1 (6 bases). CDR3 length: 14 residues. Germline V gene sequence: CDR1 DFQATT, CDR2 SNEGSKA (reference sequence). Deletions cut 6 bases from V and 4 bases from J, with 13 bases between. The DNA of the CDR3 is TGCAGTGCCACTTCTGGGACATATAATTCACCCCTCCACTTT. This encodes CSATSGTYNSPLHF.

This clonotype showed up many times. The gene calls are TRBV12-3 or TRBV12-4 and TRBJ2-1, with TRBD2 matching 11 bases. V shed 3 bases, J shed 0 bases, and the junction held 10 bases outside the gene matches. The length of the CDR3 is 19 residues. CDR3 sequence: CASSFIGTSGRSSYNEQFF. In DNA, the CDR3 is TGTGCCAGCAGTTTCATCGGGACTAGCGGACGAAGCTCCTACAATGAGCAGTTCTTC.

This clonotype was counted a few times. A much larger clone differs from this one at a single base, so this may be a read error. The V call is TRBV5-1, the J call TRBJ2-3; D tentatively reads TRBD1 or TRBD2 (5 bases each). The CDR3 totals 14 residues. CDR1 SGHRS and CDR2 YFSETQ come from the germline V gene. The CDR3 loop is CASSLAGQADTQCF. CDR3 DNA: TGCGCCAGCAGCTTGGCGGGGCAGGCAGATACGCAGTGTTTT.

The table lists this clonotype with many counts. V is TRBV28 and J is TRBJ1-1; the D is unclear. V was pared by 2 bases and J by 11 bases, with 18 bases between. CDR1 and CDR2 (germline): MDHEN, SYDVKM. This CDR3 comprises 14 residues. The CDR3 nucleotides are TGTGCCAGCAGTTTAGCCGGACGGAGCCAGGAGGCTTTCTTT. It encodes CASSLAGRSQEAFF. Together with reference TRBV28 and TRBJ1-1, the CDR3 gives the full variable domain: DVKVTQSSRYLVKRTGEKVFLECVQDMDHENMFWYRQDPGLGLRLIYFSYDVKMKEKGDIPEGYSVSREKKERFSLILESASTNQTSMYLCASSLAGRSQEAFFGQGTRLTVV.

The sample holds many counts of this clonotype. The CDR3 DNA sequence: TGTGCCAGCACCGGACAGGGGCCGGCGGAGCTGTTTTTT. It translates to CASTGQGPAELFF. V gene TRBV2 combines with J gene TRBJ2-2; the match to TRBD1 covers 9 bases. There are 13 residues in the CDR3. Per germline, CDR1 SNHLY and CDR2 FYNNEI. V shed 7 bases and J 10 bases; nucleotides not matched to a gene: 7.

This clonotype was seen ten or more times. This sequence joins TRBV5-5 and TRBJ1-1; the D is unclear. V was cut by 3 bases and J by 4 bases, with 13 bases left in between. Germline CDR1 is SGHKS and CDR2 is YYEKEE (reference sequence). This CDR3 comprises 14 residues. CDR3 protein: CASSSLGLGTEAFF. The CDR3 region has the DNA TGTGCCAGCAGCTCCTTGGGCCTGGGCACTGAAGCTTTCTTT.

Ten or more counts support this clonotype. The chain links TRBV3-1 to TRBJ1-6, with D possibly being TRBD1 (6 bases). CDR1 and CDR2 from the germline V gene are LGHDT and YNNKEL (reference sequence). This CDR3 has 12 residues. V was pared by 4 bases and J by 9 bases, with 7 bases between. CDR3 in amino acids: CASSRGASPLHF. For the CDR3, the DNA is TGTGCCAGCAGCCGGGGGGCTTCACCCCTCCACTTT.

This clonotype has at least ten counts. The chain employs TRBV28 and TRBJ2-3, with 7 positions matching TRBD2. This CDR3 is built from 16 residues. CDR1 and CDR2 (germline): MDHEN, SYDVKM. Trimming at V came to 2 bases and at J to 2 bases, leaving 7 bases not matched to a gene. The CDR3 region is CASSLIPGGPTDTQYF. CDR3 nucleotide sequence: TGTGCCAGCAGTTTAATCCCGGGGGGTCCCACAGATACGCAGTATTTT. The full variable domain, rest sourced from reference TRBV28 and TRBJ2-3, is DVKVTQSSRYLVKRTGEKVFLECVQDMDHENMFWYRQDPGLGLRLIYFSYDVKMKEKGDIPEGYSVSREKKERFSLILESASTNQTSMYLCASSLIPGGPTDTQYFGPGTRLTVL.

This clonotype was observed at least ten times. The V gene is TRBV28, the J gene TRBJ1-5; D not resolved. The CDR3 is 14 amino acids. Deletions cut 2 bases from V and 3 bases from J, with 8 bases between. Germline CDR1 MDHEN, CDR2 SYDVKM. In DNA form, the CDR3 reads TGTGCCAGCAGTTTAAGGCCGATCAATCAGCCCCAGCATTTT. This gives the protein CASSLRPINQPQHF.

This clonotype was counted many times. The V and J genes are TRBV3-1 and TRBJ2-1; no firm D call. V dropped 2 bases and J dropped 0 bases, with 8 bases sitting between them. From germline, CDR1 is LGHDT and CDR2 YNNKEL (reference sequence). CDR3 length equals 15 residues. CDR3 sequence: CASSQWSNSYNEQFF. The CDR3 region has the DNA TGTGCCAGCAGCCAATGGTCAAACTCCTACAATGAGCAGTTCTTC.

This clonotype was counted a few times. The genes are TRBV10-1 and TRBJ2-7, with 7 bases matching TRBD1. Per germline, CDR1 WNHNN and CDR2 SYGVQD (reference sequence). V lost 3 bases, J lost 2 bases, and 7 bases stayed unmatched. The CDR3 covers 15 residues. The CDR3 reads CASSEEGAPTYEQYF. The CDR3 region has the DNA TGCGCCAGCAGTGAAGAGGGGGCTCCAACCTACGAGCAGTACTTC.

This clonotype was seen repeatedly, ten times or more. This chain joins TRBV27 and TRBJ1-1, with 8 bases identical to TRBD1. CDR3 length equals 15 residues. Germline lookup yields CDR1 MNHEY and CDR2 SMNVEV (reference sequence). Trimming cost V 5 bases and J 1 base; bases outside gene matches: 6. The CDR3 region is CASSRQGTENTEAFF. DNA of the CDR3: TGTGCCAGCAGTAGACAGGGGACCGAGAACACTGAAGCTTTCTTT.

This clonotype was recorded many times. The V call is TRBV7-8, the J call TRBJ2-3; 11 nucleotides align to TRBD2. The CDR3 loop spans 16 amino acids. Germline V gene lookup returns CDR1 SGHVS and CDR2 FQNEAQ. V gave up 5 bases and J gave up 5 bases; unmatched junction bases: 9. The CDR3 is CASSRGLAGGRDTQYF. Here the CDR3 DNA reads TGTGCCAGCAGCCGAGGGCTAGCGGGAGGAAGAGATACGCAGTATTTT.

This clonotype has just a few counts. The chain links TRBV5-1 to TRBJ1-1, with D perhaps TRBD1 (6 bases). The CDR3 covers 16 residues. CDR1 is SGHRS and CDR2 is YFSETQ in the germline V gene. Trimming removed 3 bases at V and 6 bases at J, with 21 bases between. CDR3 region: CASSSAGGAGVSEAFF. CDR3 in DNA: TGCGCCAGCAGCTCGGCTGGGGGAGCAGGGGTCTCTGAAGCTTTCTTT.

This sequence joins TRBV7-9 and TRBJ2-5; 8 positions match TRBD1. Germline CDR1 and CDR2: SEHNR and FQNEAQ (reference sequence). Trimming cost V 4 bases and J 7 bases; bases outside gene matches: 8. The CDR3 consists of 14 residues. CDR3 sequence: CASSSGDRSATQYF. The CDR3 bases are TGTGCCAGCAGCTCAGGGGACAGGTCCGCGACCCAGTACTTC.